The rows below give T cell receptor beta chains drawn from one sample of a study of cytomegalovirus exposure and HLA in healthy donors. TCRdb keeps only in-frame clones here, not all; method: immunoSEQ multiplex PCR. The repertoire holds around 180,000 clones, with approximately 81% as singletons. Sequencing used PBMCs. All receptors derive from a male donor in good health and CMV-seronegative. Both conserved end residues are part of each CDR3. The D gene is left open where the match is weak. Where a row states a size, it is once, few, many or the class of an expanded clone; other rows omit it.

TRBV18,NA,NA,TRBJ2-1,16,CASSPLGPVASNEQFF,TGTGCCAGCTCACCCCTCGGCCCGGTAGCCAGCAATGAGCAGTTCTTC
TRBV28,NA,TRBD2,TRBJ2-1,15,CATTDTGLADNEQFF,TGTGCCACCACTGACACGGGACTAGCAGACAATGAGCAGTTCTTC
TRBV6-1,NA,NA,TRBJ1-1,12,CASMEEGTEAFF,TGTGCCAGCATGGAGGAGGGCACTGAAGCTTTCTTT
TRBV4-1,few,NA,TRBJ1-4,13,CASSRPAGEKLFF,TGCGCCAGCAGCCGCCCGGCGGGCGAAAAACTGTTTTTT
TRBV19,NA,NA,TRBJ1-5,12,CASSRGDQPQHF,TGTGCCAGTAGTCGAGGTGACCAGCCCCAGCATTTT
TRBV2,NA,NA,TRBJ2-7,12,CASSEMSYEQYF,TGTGCCAGCAGTGAAATGAGCTACGAGCAGTACTTC
TRBV7-3,NA,NA,TRBJ2-5,14,CASSLQGSAETQYF,TGTGCCAGCAGCCTACAGGGATCGGCAGAGACCCAGTACTTC
TRBV19,NA,TRBD2,TRBJ2-1,15,CASSNSGAPYNEQFF,TGTGCCAGTAGTAATAGCGGGGCCCCGTACAATGAGCAGTTCTTC
TRBV30,NA,TRBD1,TRBJ2-2,19,CAWSLYNLGTGQNTGELFF,TGTGCCTGGAGTCTCTACAATTTAGGGACAGGACAGAACACCGGGGAGCTGTTTTTT
TRBV11-3,NA,NA,TRBJ2-7,14,CASSSGGSVYEQYF,TGTGCCAGCAGCTCCGGAGGGAGCGTCTACGAGCAGTACTTC
TRBV6-5,NA,NA,TRBJ2-7,15,CASSYFGGATYEQYF,TGTGCCAGCAGTTACTTCGGGGGAGCAACCTACGAGCAGTACTTC
TRBV7-9,NA,NA,TRBJ1-1,12,CASQPQDTEAFF,TGTGCCAGCCAACCTCAGGACACTGAAGCTTTCTTT
TRBV18,NA,NA,TRBJ1-1,12,CASSPIEGVAFF,TGTGCCAGCTCACCAATCGAGGGAGTAGCTTTCTTT
TRBV21-1,NA,NA,TRBJ2-3,17,CASSPTMEGAGTDTQYF,TGTGCCAGCAGCCCAACGATGGAGGGCGCCGGCACAGATACGCAGTATTTT
TRBV5-4,NA,TRBD2,TRBJ2-3,14,CASSLTSGRDTQYF,TGTGCCAGCAGCTTGACTAGCGGGAGGGATACGCAGTATTTT
TRBV19,few,TRBD2,TRBJ2-2,19,CASSMPGLAGVSDTGELFF,TGTGCCAGTAGTATGCCCGGACTAGCGGGAGTGTCGGACACCGGGGAGCTGTTTTTT
TRBV27,NA,NA,TRBJ2-7,13,CASRDEGSYEQYF,TGTGCCAGCAGGGACGAGGGTTCCTACGAGCAGTACTTC
TRBV15,NA,NA,TRBJ2-3,17,CATSRDMVAGSTDTQYF,TGTGCCACCAGCAGAGATATGGTTGCGGGGAGCACAGATACGCAGTATTTT
TRBV5-1,NA,NA,TRBJ2-2,15,CASSLDGTSTGELFF,TGCGCCAGCAGCTTGGACGGGACTTCCACCGGGGAGCTGTTTTTT
TRBV15,few,TRBD1,TRBJ1-1,16,CATSRGDRVGNTEAFF,TGTGCCACCAGCAGAGGGGACAGGGTTGGGAACACTGAAGCTTTCTTT
TRBV19,NA,TRBD2,TRBJ2-5,15,CATSVGGTTQETQYF,TGTGCCACCTCAGTGGGCGGGACTACTCAAGAGACCCAGTACTTC
TRBV4-1,NA,TRBD1,TRBJ1-5,14,CASSQEEGQGSQHF,TGCGCCAGCAGCCAAGAAGAGGGACAGGGATCTCAGCATTTT
TRBV10-3,NA,TRBD2,TRBJ2-1,14,CAISVAGAQNEQFF,TGTGCCATCAGTGTTGCGGGAGCACAAAATGAGCAGTTCTTC
TRBV6-5,NA,NA,TRBJ2-7,14,CASKLSGNPYEQYF,TGTGCCAGCAAACTCTCAGGGAACCCCTACGAGCAGTACTTC
TRBV6-1,NA,NA,TRBJ2-7,15,CASSEASGVGNEQYF,TGTGCCAGCAGTGAAGCGTCAGGGGTGGGGAACGAGCAGTACTTC
TRBV4-3,NA,TRBD1,TRBJ2-4,16,CASSQDLGQGKNIQYF,TGCGCCAGCAGCCAAGACCTAGGACAGGGGAAAAACATTCAGTACTTC
TRBV5-1,NA,NA,TRBJ1-4,14,CASSGGASAEKLFF,TGCGCCAGCAGTGGGGGGGCGTCGGCTGAAAAACTGTTTTTT
TRBV7-2,few,TRBD2,TRBJ2-3,14,CASSLPSGRDTQYF,TGTGCCAGCAGCTTACCTAGCGGGAGAGATACGCAGTATTTT
TRBV18,NA,TRBD2,TRBJ2-5,15,CASSPEGLARETQYF,TGTGCCAGCTCACCAGAAGGACTAGCGCGAGAGACCCAGTACTTC
TRBV6-6,few,NA,TRBJ1-1,13,CASSYLPDTEAFF,TGTGCCAGCAGTTACCTCCCGGACACTGAAGCTTTCTTT
TRBV25-1,NA,NA,TRBJ2-1,16,CASSEWEGGASFGQFF,TGTGCCAGCAGTGAATGGGAGGGGGGAGCCTCCTTTGGGCAGTTCTTC
TRBV28,NA,TRBD1,TRBJ1-1,15,CASRDGGQGLTEAFF,TGTGCCAGCAGGGATGGTGGACAGGGGCTCACTGAAGCTTTCTTT
TRBV19,NA,NA,TRBJ1-5,14,CASNGGKSNQPQHF,TGTGCCAGTAACGGCGGAAAAAGCAATCAGCCCCAGCATTTT
TRBV7-9,NA,NA,TRBJ1-1,16,CSSSYPPGSKSTEAFF,TGTTCCAGCAGCTATCCTCCGGGGTCGAAGAGCACTGAAGCTTTCTTT
TRBV29-1,NA,NA,TRBJ1-3,15,CSVDEQGFGGNTIYF,TGCAGCGTGGACGAACAGGGATTCGGTGGAAACACCATATATTTT
TRBV11-2,once,NA,TRBJ2-7,15,CASSLVTGEDYEQYF,TGTGCCAGCAGCTTAGTAACAGGGGAGGACTACGAGCAGTACTTC
TRBV5-8,NA,TRBD2,TRBJ2-7,14,CASSLAGRAGEQYF,TGTGCCAGCAGCTTGGCCGGGAGGGCCGGCGAGCAGTACTTC
TRBV7-3,NA,NA,TRBJ2-3,15,CASSLFGPAVDTQYF,TGTGCCAGCAGCTTATTTGGCCCCGCCGTGGATACGCAGTATTTT
TRBV27,few,TRBD2,TRBJ2-1,16,CASSSSSGLLYNEQFF,TGTGCCAGCAGCAGCTCTAGCGGACTCTTATACAATGAGCAGTTCTTC
TRBV14,NA,TRBD2,TRBJ2-1,18,CASSPGTSGGASYNEQFF,TGTGCCAGCAGCCCTGGGACTAGCGGGGGGGCCAGCTACAATGAGCAGTTCTTC
TRBV15,NA,TRBD1,TRBJ2-2,16,CATSRQGARNTGELFF,TGTGCCACCAGCAGACAGGGGGCCAGGAACACCGGGGAGCTGTTTTTT